This entry is about one T cell receptor beta chain. The germline CDR1 and CDR2 sequences are PRHDT and FYEKMQ (reference sequence). This CDR3 has 14 amino acids. With 5 bases removed from V and 0 bases from J, the gap between germline ends came to 8 bases. PCR involved 60 Vbeta and 13 Jbeta primers. TCRdb's copy holds only in-frame clones and misses some; the assay was immunoSEQ multiplex PCR. The sample records around 67,000 clones, less than 70% being singletons. The data were obtained in a study of cytomegalovirus exposure and HLA in healthy donors. This TCR was recovered from a woman aged 45-65 years in good health and CMV-seronegative. Input material: PBMCs. The rearrangement links TRBV13 to TRBJ1-3, with D unclear. As DNA, the CDR3 is TGTGCCAGCAGCCCACCGGGCTCTGGAAACACCATATATTTT. Translation gives CASSPPGSGNTIYF.